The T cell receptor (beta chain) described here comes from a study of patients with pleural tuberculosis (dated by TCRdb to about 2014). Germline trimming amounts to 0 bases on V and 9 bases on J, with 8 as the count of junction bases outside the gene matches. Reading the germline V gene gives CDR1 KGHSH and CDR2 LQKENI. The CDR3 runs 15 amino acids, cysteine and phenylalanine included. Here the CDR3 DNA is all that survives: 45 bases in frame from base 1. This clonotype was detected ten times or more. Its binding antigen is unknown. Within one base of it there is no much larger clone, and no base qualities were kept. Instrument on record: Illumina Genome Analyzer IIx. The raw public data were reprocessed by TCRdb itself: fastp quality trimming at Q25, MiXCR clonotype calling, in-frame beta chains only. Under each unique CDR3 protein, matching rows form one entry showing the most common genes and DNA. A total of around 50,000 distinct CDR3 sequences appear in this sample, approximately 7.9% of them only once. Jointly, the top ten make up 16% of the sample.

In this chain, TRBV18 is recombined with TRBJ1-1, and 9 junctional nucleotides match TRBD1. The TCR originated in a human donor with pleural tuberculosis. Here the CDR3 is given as CASSPPNPGQGKAFF. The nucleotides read TGTGCCAGCTCACCACCGAATCCGGGACAGGGTAAAGCTTTCTTT.